The T cell receptor (beta chain) under discussion was sequenced for a study of blood T cell repertoires in COVID-19. Whole-study context: From the United States, Italy and Spain came samples of acute and convalescent COVID-19.

The V gene's germline CDR1 is LGHNA and CDR2 YNFKEQ. This CDR3 has 16 amino acids. J was trimmed by 9 bases and V by 1 base; bases with no gene match: 11. Produced via immunoSEQ multiplex PCR; TCRdb's table is partial and in-frame only. This table has around 250,000 clones, over 75% appearing once. The chain carries TRBV4-2 and TRBJ2-2; 7 nucleotides line up with TRBD2. The receptor was derived from a man in his forties or fifties with active or convalescent COVID-19. The specimen was peripheral blood. The CDR3 nucleotides read TGTGCCAGCAGCCAAGGGGGTGCGGGAGATTTAAGGGAGCTGTTTTTT. It encodes CASSQGGAGDLRELFF.